The source of this T cell receptor beta chain is a study of OX40 agonist ivuxolimab in advanced cancers. Note on this clone: Its cognate antigen is unknown.

Germline CDR1 and CDR2: MNHNY and SVGAGI (reference sequence). The CDR3 spans 13 residues. The ends were cut back, 7 bases at V and 3 bases at J, with 12 bases in the middle. Regarding the study as a whole: At 0.1 to 3.0 mg/kg and by week 6, clonal expansion occurred in CD4+ and CD8+ blood T cells.

TCRdb keeps only in-frame clones here, not all; method: immunoSEQ multiplex PCR. The sample has about 62,000 clones; approximately 85% are singletons. The clonotype was recovered from an adult with an advanced solid tumor such as melanoma, head and neck, liver or kidney cancer. This specimen consisted of CD4+ or CD8+ T cells sorted from blood, obtained in a trial of the OX40 agonist ivuxolimab. V is TRBV6-6 and J is TRBJ1-1; D ambiguous. In DNA form, the CDR3 reads TGTGCCAGCACCACCGGTAAAGACACTGAAGCTTTCTTT. Translating gives CASTTGKDTEAFF.